Listed here are 5 T cell receptor beta chains from one sample, sequenced in a study of T-cell memory formation after mild COVID-19. A single record per CDR3 protein comes from TCRdb applying MiXCR to the 5' RACE reads. The data show under 400,000 distinct CDR3 sequences, around a fifth seen once. The sequencing sample was made of PBMCs or a T cell subset sorted from them (not recorded which). Every receptor here comes from an adult woman who had mild COVID-19 (a few samples of this study predate the infection). Cell type and time point are not known.

The CDR3 DNA follows: TGTGCCAGCAGACGGGACATCCTGAGTTCCGAGCAGTACTTC. This encodes CASRRDILSSEQYF. The rearrangement uses TRBV6-5 and TRBJ2-7; D may be TRBD1 (6 bases). The CDR3 length is 14 residues. CDR1 MNHEY and CDR2 SVGAGI come from the germline V gene. The V and J ends lost 6 bases and 6 bases respectively, with 18 bases between them.

J is TRBJ2-7 and V is TRBV7-2, with D possibly matching TRBD2 (5 bases). Trimming left V 5 bases short and J 6 bases short, with 17 bases between. The CDR3 length is 14 residues. Germline values: CDR1 SGHTA, CDR2 FQGNSA. The CDR3 DNA sequence: TGTGCCAGCAGCCGATGGGGTAGCGAAGCCGAGCAGTACTTC. This codes for CASSRWGSEAEQYF.

This clonotype was counted ten times or more. The chain has TRBV6-5 and TRBJ1-5; D gene uncertain. The germline V gene encodes CDR1 MNHEY and CDR2 SVGAGI. The CDR3 has 13 residues. Deletions cut 2 bases from V and 2 bases from J, with 4 bases between. The chain's CDR3 is CASSYGGNQPQHF. The CDR3 DNA follows: TGTGCCAGCAGTTACGGGGGCAATCAGCCCCAGCATTTT.

V usage is TRBV24-1 and J usage is TRBJ2-2, with a possible D match to TRBD1 (6 bases). V was cut by 2 bases and J by 8 bases, with 14 bases left in between. In germline, CDR1 is KGHDR, CDR2 SFDVKD. This CDR3 region has 15 residues. The DNA of the CDR3 is TGTGCCACCAGTGATTCTGGCCCCGGGACAGGGGAGCTGTTTTTT. Protein sequence: CATSDSGPGTGELFF.

The rearrangement uses TRBV12-3 or TRBV12-4 and TRBJ2-5; unclear D gene. The V end was cut by 5 bases, the J end by 5 bases, with 9 bases between. The CDR3 extends over 12 amino acids. The CDR3 DNA follows: TGTGCCAGCAGTCGAGCTCCCGAGACCCAGTACTTC. Its translation is CASSRAPETQYF.